Listed here are 10 T cell receptor beta chains from one sample, sequenced in a study of blood T cell repertoires in COVID-19. Only in-frame clones appear in the TCRdb table, and some are missing; sequencing was by immunoSEQ multiplex PCR. The sample has approximately 50,000 clones, 90% seen once. Sequenced material: peripheral blood. The origin of the receptors is a human donor in a cohort sampled during active COVID-19.

The J gene is TRBJ2-7, the V gene TRBV3-1 (or the pseudogene TRBV3-2); maybe TRBD1 (5 bases). V lost 0 bases and J lost 6, with 6 bases in between. The germline V gene encodes CDR1 LGHDT and CDR2 YNNKEL (reference sequence). The CDR3 loop spans 12 amino acids. This CDR3 is CASSQEGREQYF. CDR3 DNA: TGTGCCAGCAGCCAAGAGGGGCGCGAGCAGTACTTC.

V is TRBV24-1 and J is TRBJ2-1, with 9 bases lining up with TRBD2. The ends lost 5 bases at V and 8 bases at J; junction bases unmatched: 6. CDR3 length: 14 residues. The germline V gene encodes CDR1 KGHDR and CDR2 SFDVKD. The CDR3 region has the DNA TGTGCCACCAGTGGCGGGAGGGCCTTCTATGAGCAGTTCTTC. This translates into CATSGGRAFYEQFF.

This clone was seen a single time. This rearrangement joins TRBV5-6 to TRBJ1-4; D is ambiguous. This CDR3 contains 13 residues. Germline lookup yields CDR1 SGHDT and CDR2 YYEEEE. V dropped 4 bases and J dropped 6 bases, with 10 bases sitting between them. The DNA of the CDR3 is TGTGCCAGCAGCACATCGAGGGATGAAAAACTGTTTTTT. It yields the protein CASSTSRDEKLFF.

This clone was observed a single time. The chain is built from TRBV30 and TRBJ2-5; the match to TRBD2 covers 13 bases. The length of the CDR3 is 18 residues. Trimming took 0 bases from V and 5 from J; bases not matched to a gene: 12. Per germline, CDR1 GTSNPN and CDR2 SVGIG (reference sequence). This CDR3 is CAWSVGTSGTPSTETQYF. In nucleotides, the CDR3 is TGTGCCTGGAGTGTGGGGACTAGCGGGACCCCTTCCACGGAGACCCAGTACTTC.

This clone was seen only once. The rearrangement uses TRBV5-4 and TRBJ2-1, with TRBD2 matching 10 bases. Germline loops: CDR1 SGHNT, CDR2 YYREEE (reference sequence). The CDR3 consists of 14 residues. With 2 bases clipped from V and 10 bases from J, the junction kept 6 bases outside the gene matches. In nucleotides, the CDR3 is TGTGCCAGCAGCTTAGCGGGAGGGCCGAGGGAGCAGTTCTTC. Its translation is CASSLAGGPREQFF.

The V gene is TRBV7-8, the J gene TRBJ2-1, with TRBD2 identical over 8 bases. V shed 5 bases, J shed 2 bases, and the junction held 8 bases outside the gene matches. The CDR3 spans 16 residues. Per the germline V gene, CDR1 is SGHVS and CDR2 is FQNEAQ. In nucleotides, the CDR3 is TGTGCCAGCAGCGGTTCCTTAGCGGGAACCTACAATGAGCAGTTCTTC. Encoded protein: CASSGSLAGTYNEQFF.

This chain connects TRBV29-1 to TRBJ1-2; D gene ambiguous. This CDR3 has 15 amino acids. The V end was cut by 7 bases, the J end by 5 bases, with 23 bases between. CDR1 and CDR2 from the germline V gene are SQVTM and ANQGSEA. Written as DNA, the CDR3 is TGCAGCGCCAATCTGCCAAAGCCAACGGAGTATGGCTACACCTTC. This translates into CSANLPKPTEYGYTF.

This clone was seen a single time. The V and J genes are TRBV9 and TRBJ1-5; 7 bases align to TRBD1. The V gene end was trimmed by 4 bases and the J gene end by 7 bases; junction bases not matched to a gene: 14. Germline V gene lookup returns CDR1 SGDLS and CDR2 YYNGEE. The CDR3 is 16 residues long. CDR3 sequence: CASSTRDSARGQPQHF. Written as DNA, the CDR3 is TGTGCCAGCAGCACCCGGGACAGTGCCAGGGGGCAGCCCCAGCATTTT.

This clone was counted once. The chain employs TRBV24-1 and TRBJ1-1; 7 bases fit TRBD1. Trimming took 3 bases from V and 5 from J; bases not matched to a gene: 11. Germline CDR1 KGHDR, CDR2 SFDVKD. The CDR3 sequence is 16 residues long. Written as DNA, the CDR3 is TGTGCCACCAGTGATACCAAAAGACAGGGAGGTACTGAAGCTTTCTTT. Translating gives CATSDTKRQGGTEAFF.

The rearrangement joins TRBV6-5 to TRBJ2-7; D may be TRBD1 (5 bases). Trimming pared 5 bases from V and 7 bases from J, leaving 15 bases between. The CDR3 covers 13 residues. Germline CDR1 is MNHEY and CDR2 is SVGAGI. DNA of the CDR3: TGTGCCAGCAGTCCACCTGCTACAGGAGAGCAGTACTTC. Translated: CASSPPATGEQYF.